Described below is a single T cell receptor (beta chain) sequence and its context. Its recognized antigen is unknown. No clone much larger than this one lies a single base away; base qualities are absent. The data were obtained in a study of shared clonotypes between healthy human individuals (dated by TCRdb to between 2020 and 2021). General notes on the study: Three men and a couple of women, aged 18 to 49 years, made up the cohort. To estimate repertoire size and how much clonotypes are shared between individuals, the study performed deep sequencing of blood TCR repertoires from a few healthy adults. Libraries were prepared and TCR repertoires were sequenced by different laboratories using diverse techniques, in order to increase sequencing depth and limit assay-specific biases. Between about 0.9 and 9 billion PBMCs per donor were obtained by leukapheresis.

Donors were healthy HIV-negative adults with no recently reported acute infections or vaccinations. Every donor was a Caucasian adult living in Nashville, Tennessee, USA. For unsorted samples, 96 million or so PBMCs were counted, and genomic DNA was extracted using the QIAamp DNA Blood Mini kit. Blood was collected by leukapheresis, and PBMCs were isolated by Ficoll-Histopaque density gradient centrifugation and then cryopreserved in liquid nitrogen vapor phase. TCR CDR3 regions were amplified from genomic DNA by multiplex PCR using the deep immunoSEQ assay. For each cell subset, the extracted genomic DNA was distributed evenly across all wells of several immunoSEQ 96-well plates, and each plate served as one replicate. For unsorted PBMC, each replicate PCR was loaded with about 280 ng genomic DNA, equivalent to tens of thousands of T cell genomes. Genomic DNA from unsorted PBMC was sequenced over ten immunoSEQ deep assay plates. The purified libraries were quantified using a Qubit 3.0 fluorometer, sized with a Bioanalyzer 2100, and then quantified again using the KAPA Library Quantification kit. Every immunoSEQ 96-well plate was sequenced on a separate single-read 150-cycle Illumina NextSeq 550 flow cell. In the paper's pipeline: Because the immunoSEQ output held only junctional sequences and lacked quality scores, the filtering could not match the filtering applied to full-length reads. To assign V/J genes and CDR3, sequences were annotated against IMGT germline references using PyIR, a Python wrapper for IgBLAST v1.9. Reads were removed for weak V/J assignments (E-value above 1e-6), missing CDR3, stop codons, out-of-frame junctions, or ambiguous translated residues. V3J clonotypes were defined by identical inferred V gene, J gene, and CDR3 amino acid sequence. Percentage overlap between repertoires was calculated by dividing the number of shared unique clonotypes by the size of the smaller repertoire. Richness of each repertoire was evaluated using RTK rarefaction, the Chao1 estimator, and Recon v2.1 estimates of unobserved clonotypes. The clones in this table, taken by TCRdb from immuneACCESS, are in-frame only. Not every clone is retained; where verified, under half of the shortfall comes from an unresolved V gene, and the cause of the rest is unknown. Clonal size and the V and J genes are those of that table, whereas D and trimming came from the DNA. The sample table contains about 490,000 clones; only one count was recorded for 60% to 85% of them. Of the sample, roughly 13% falls within the top ten clones.

Beyond this particular receptor, the publication reports: Based on pairwise subsampling, the degree of clonotype sharing among donors was expected to be affected by sequencing depth. Because the study included a small number of donors, the genetic and exposure-history diversity represented was limited. Sampling was limited to blood, and TCR repertoires in tissue likely differ from TCR repertoires in blood.

Its CDR3 holds 15 amino acids, cysteine through phenylalanine. The only DNA kept is the CDR3, 45 bases in frame from the first base. Per the germline V gene, MDHEN is the CDR1 and SYDVKM is the CDR2. V trim: 6 bases; J trim: 0 bases; unmatched bases: 2. The V gene is TRBV28 and the J gene is TRBJ2-7; 13 nucleotides in the junction match TRBD2. Sequences were obtained from PBMCs. The TCR was taken from a woman between 35 and 50 years old in good health. Some clones in this sample may be carry-over from other donors' samples. The bases are TGTGCCAGCAGAGGGACTAGCGGGGACTCCTACGAGCAGTACTTC. The translation is CASRGTSGDSYEQYF.